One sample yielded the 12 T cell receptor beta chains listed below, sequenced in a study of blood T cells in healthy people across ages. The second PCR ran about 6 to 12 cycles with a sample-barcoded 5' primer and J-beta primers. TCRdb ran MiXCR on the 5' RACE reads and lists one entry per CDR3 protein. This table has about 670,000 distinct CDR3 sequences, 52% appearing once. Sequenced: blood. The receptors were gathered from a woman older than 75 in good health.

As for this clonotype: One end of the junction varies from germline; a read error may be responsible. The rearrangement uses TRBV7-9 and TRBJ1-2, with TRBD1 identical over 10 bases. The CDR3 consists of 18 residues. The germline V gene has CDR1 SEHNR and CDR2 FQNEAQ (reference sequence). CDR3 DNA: TGTGCCAGCAGCCTTCGCCGAGACAGGGGGCGAGAGGAGTATGGCGACACCTTC. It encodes CASSLRRDRGREEYGDTF.

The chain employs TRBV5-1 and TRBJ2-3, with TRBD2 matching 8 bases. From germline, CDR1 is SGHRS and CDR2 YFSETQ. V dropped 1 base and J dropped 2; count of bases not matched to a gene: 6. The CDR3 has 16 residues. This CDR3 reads CASSLPDSGVTDTQYF. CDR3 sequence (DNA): TGCGCCAGCAGCTTGCCTGATAGCGGGGTCACAGATACGCAGTATTTT.

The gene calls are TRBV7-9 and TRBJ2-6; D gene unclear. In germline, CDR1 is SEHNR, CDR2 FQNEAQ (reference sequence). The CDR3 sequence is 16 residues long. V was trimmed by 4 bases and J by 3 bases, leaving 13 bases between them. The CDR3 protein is CASSSDGFRGANVLTF. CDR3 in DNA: TGTGCCAGCAGCTCGGACGGTTTTCGTGGGGCCAACGTCCTGACTTTC.

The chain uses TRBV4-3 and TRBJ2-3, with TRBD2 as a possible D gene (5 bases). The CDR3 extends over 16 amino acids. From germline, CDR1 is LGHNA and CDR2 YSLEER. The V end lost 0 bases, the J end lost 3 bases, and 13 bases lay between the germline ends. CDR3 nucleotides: TGCGCCAGCAGCCAAGATCCTCGGGGTCGGACAGATACGCAGTATTTT. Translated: CASSQDPRGRTDTQYF.

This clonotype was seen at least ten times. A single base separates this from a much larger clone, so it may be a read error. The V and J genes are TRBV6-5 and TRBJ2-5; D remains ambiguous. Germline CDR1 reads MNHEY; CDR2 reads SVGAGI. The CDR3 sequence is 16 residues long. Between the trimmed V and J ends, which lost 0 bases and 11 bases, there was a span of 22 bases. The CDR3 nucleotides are TGTGCCAGCAGTTACTCAGGTACAACCCTCTACAATGAGCAGTACTTC. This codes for CASSYSGTTLYNEQYF.

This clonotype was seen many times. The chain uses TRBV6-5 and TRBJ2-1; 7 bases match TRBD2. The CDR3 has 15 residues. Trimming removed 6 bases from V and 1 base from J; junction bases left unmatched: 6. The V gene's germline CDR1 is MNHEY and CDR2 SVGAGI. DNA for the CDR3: TGTGCCAGCAGCTCAGTGGGGGGGTCCTACAATGAGCAGTTCTTC. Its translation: CASSSVGGSYNEQFF.

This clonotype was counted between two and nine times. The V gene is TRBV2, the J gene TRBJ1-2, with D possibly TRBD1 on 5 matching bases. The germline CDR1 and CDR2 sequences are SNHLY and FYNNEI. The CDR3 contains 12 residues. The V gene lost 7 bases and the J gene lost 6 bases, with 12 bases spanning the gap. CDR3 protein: CASTYGGDGYTF. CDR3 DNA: TGTGCCAGCACCTATGGGGGGGATGGCTACACCTTC.

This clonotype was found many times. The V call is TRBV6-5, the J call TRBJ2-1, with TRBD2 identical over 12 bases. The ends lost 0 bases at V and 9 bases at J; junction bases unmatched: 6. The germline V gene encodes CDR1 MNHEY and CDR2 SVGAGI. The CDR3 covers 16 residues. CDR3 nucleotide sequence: TGTGCCAGCAGTTACTCGCTAGCGGGAGGGGCACGTGAGCAGTTCTTC. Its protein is CASSYSLAGGAREQFF.

CDR3: CASSPIFTGGSYNEQFF. In DNA, the CDR3 is TGTGCCAGCTCACCCATTTTTACAGGGGGCTCCTACAATGAGCAGTTCTTC. The rearrangement uses TRBV18 and TRBJ2-1; 8 bases map to TRBD1. The CDR3 is 17 residues long. V dropped 3 bases and J dropped 0; count of bases not matched to a gene: 7. Germline assignment: CDR1 KGHSH and CDR2 LQKENI.

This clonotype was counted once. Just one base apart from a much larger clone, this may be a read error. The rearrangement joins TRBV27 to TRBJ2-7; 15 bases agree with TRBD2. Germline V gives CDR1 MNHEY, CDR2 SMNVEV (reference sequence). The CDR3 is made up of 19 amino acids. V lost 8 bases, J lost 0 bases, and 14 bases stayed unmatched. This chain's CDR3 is CASGLVPGLAGGSSYEQYF. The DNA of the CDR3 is TGTGCCAGCGGCTTGGTACCGGGACTAGCGGGAGGAAGCTCCTACGAGCAGTACTTC.

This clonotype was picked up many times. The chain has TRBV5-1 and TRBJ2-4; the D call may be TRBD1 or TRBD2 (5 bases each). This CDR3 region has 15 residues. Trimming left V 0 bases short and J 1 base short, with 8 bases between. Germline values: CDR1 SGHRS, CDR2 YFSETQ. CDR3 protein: CASSLGGAAKNIQYF. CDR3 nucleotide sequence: TGCGCCAGCAGCTTGGGAGGGGCCGCCAAAAACATTCAGTACTTC.

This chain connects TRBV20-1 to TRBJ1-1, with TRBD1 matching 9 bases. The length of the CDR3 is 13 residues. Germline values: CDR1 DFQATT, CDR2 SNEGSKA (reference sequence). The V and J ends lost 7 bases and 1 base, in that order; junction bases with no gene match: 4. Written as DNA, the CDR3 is TGCAGTGGGGGGACAGGGCGGAACACTGAAGCTTTCTTT. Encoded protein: CSGGTGRNTEAFF.